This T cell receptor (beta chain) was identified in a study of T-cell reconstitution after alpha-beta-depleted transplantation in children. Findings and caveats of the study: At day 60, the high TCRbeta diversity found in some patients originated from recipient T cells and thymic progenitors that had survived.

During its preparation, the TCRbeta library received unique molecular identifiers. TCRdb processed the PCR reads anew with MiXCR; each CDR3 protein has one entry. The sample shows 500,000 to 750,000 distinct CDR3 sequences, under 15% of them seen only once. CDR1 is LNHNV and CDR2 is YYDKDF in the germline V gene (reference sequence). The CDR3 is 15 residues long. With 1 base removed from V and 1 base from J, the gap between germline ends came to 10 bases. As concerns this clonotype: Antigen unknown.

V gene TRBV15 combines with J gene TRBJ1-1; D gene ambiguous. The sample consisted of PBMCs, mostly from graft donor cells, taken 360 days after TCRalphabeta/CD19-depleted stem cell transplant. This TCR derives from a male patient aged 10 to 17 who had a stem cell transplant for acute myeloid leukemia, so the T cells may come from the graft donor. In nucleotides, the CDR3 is TGTGCCACCAGCAGAGGAAGAGGCCCGAACACTGAAGCTTTCTTT. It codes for CATSRGRGPNTEAFF.